This T cell receptor (beta chain) was retrieved from a study of cytomegalovirus exposure and HLA in healthy donors. Study context: Of 300 to 500 genotyped donors, roughly 81% grouped in the Caucasian-associated ancestry cluster. Regarding the study as a whole: Evidence from a later analysis indicated that most CMV-associated TCR beta chains looked HLA-restricted.

PCR was performed using 60 Vbeta and 13 Jbeta primers. Generated by immunoSEQ multiplex PCR, the TCRdb table keeps only in-frame clones and is missing some. This table holds about 93,000 clones, roughly 78% found once. CDR3 length: 16 amino acids. V was pared by 3 bases and J by 4 bases, with 8 bases of the junction left unmatched. Germline V gene data show CDR1 as KGHSH and CDR2 as LQKENI. This clone was seen more than once but under ten times. Its antigen remains unidentified. Sequencing used PBMCs. The clonotype originates from a young man in good health and CMV-seronegative. This chain links TRBV18 with TRBJ1-4; 7 bases align to TRBD1. CDR3 DNA: TGTGCCAGCTCACCGAGAGGGACAGCCTTTAATGAAAAACTGTTTTTT. It translates to CASSPRGTAFNEKLFF.